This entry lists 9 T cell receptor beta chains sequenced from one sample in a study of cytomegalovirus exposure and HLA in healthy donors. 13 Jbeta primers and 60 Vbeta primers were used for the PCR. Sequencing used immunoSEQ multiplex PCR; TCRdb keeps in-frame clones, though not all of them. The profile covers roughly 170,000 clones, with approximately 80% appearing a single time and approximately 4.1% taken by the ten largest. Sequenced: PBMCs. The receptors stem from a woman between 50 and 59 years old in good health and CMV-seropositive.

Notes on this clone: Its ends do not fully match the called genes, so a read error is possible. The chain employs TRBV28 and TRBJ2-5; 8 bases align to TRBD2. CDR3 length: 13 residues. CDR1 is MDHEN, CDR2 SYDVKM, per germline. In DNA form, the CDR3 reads TGTGCCAGCGGCGTAGCGGGGAAAGAGATCCAGTACTTC. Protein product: CASGVAGKEIQYF.

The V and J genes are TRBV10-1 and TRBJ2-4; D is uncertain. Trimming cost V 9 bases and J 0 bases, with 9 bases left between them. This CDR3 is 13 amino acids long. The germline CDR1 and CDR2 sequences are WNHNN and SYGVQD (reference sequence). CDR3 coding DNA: TGCGCCAGACGAACTCTAGCCAAAAACATTCAGTACTTC. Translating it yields CARRTLAKNIQYF.

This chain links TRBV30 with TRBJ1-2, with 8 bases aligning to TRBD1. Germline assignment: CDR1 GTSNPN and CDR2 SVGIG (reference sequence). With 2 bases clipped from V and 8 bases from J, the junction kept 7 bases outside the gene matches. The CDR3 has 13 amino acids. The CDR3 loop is CAWSSGQVGGYTF. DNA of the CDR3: TGTGCCTGGAGTTCGGGACAGGTGGGAGGCTACACCTTC.

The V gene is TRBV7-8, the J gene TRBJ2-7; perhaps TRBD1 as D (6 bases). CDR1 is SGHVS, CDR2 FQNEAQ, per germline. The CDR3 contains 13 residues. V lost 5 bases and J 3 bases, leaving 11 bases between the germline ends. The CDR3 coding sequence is TGTGCCAGCAGCCTAGACAGGCGCTACGAGCAGTACTTC. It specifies CASSLDRRYEQYF.

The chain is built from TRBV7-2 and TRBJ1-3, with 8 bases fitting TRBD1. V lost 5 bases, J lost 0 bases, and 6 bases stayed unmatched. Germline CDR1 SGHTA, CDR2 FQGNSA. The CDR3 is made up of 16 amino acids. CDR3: CASSRDRTYSGNTIYF. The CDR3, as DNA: TGTGCCAGCAGCCGGGACAGGACCTACTCTGGAAACACCATATATTTT.

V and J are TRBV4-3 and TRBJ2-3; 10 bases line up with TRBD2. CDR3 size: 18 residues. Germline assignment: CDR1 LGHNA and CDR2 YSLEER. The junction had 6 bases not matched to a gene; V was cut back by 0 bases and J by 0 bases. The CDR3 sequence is CASSQDLASGGSTDTQYF. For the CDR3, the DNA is TGCGCCAGCAGCCAAGATCTGGCTAGCGGGGGTAGCACAGATACGCAGTATTTT.

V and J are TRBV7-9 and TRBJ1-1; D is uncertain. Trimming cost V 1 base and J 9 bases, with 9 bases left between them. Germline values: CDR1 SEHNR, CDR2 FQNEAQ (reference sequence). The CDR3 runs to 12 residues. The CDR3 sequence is CASSLDRTQAFF. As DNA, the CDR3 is TGTGCCAGCAGCTTAGACCGGACTCAAGCTTTCTTT.

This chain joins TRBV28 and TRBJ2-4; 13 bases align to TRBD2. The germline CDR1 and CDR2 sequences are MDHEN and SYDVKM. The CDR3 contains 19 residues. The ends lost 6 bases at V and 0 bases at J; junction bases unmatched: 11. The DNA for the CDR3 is TGTGCCAGCAGAGCAGGGACTAGCGGGAAAAGTTTAGCCAAAAACATTCAGTACTTC. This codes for CASRAGTSGKSLAKNIQYF.

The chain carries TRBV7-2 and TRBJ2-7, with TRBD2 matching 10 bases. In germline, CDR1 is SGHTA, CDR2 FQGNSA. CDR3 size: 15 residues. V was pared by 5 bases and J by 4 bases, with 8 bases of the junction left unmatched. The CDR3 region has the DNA TGTGCCAGCAGCCCAGCCGGGACTAGCGCTTACGAGCAGTACTTC. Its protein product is CASSPAGTSAYEQYF.